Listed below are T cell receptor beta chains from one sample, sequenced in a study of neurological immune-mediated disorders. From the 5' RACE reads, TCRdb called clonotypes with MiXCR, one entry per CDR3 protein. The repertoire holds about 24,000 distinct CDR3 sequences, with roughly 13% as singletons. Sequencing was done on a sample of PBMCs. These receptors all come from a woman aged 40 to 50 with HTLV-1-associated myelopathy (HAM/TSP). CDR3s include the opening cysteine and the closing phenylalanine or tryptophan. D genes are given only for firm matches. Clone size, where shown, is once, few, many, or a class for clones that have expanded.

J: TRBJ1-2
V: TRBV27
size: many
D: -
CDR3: CASSFDGVPSLYGYTF
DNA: TGTGCCAGCAGTTTTGATGGGGTCCCATCCTTGTATGGCTACACCTTC

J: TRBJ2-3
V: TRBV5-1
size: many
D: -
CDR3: CASSSSGGSTDTQYF
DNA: TGCGCCAGCAGCTCCTCGGGCGGTAGCACAGATACGCAGTATTTT

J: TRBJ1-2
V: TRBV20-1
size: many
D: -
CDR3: CSARDQVNYGYTF
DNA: TGCAGTGCTAGAGATCAGGTTAACTATGGCTACACCTTC

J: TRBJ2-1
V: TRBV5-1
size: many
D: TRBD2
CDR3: CASTKSLTSGGASSYNEQFF
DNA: TGCGCCAGCACCAAATCCTTGACTAGCGGGGGGGCCAGCTCCTACAATGAGCAGTTCTTC

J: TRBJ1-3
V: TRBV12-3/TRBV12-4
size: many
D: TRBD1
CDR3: CASQGQRAGNTIYF
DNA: TGTGCCAGCCAGGGACAGAGGGCTGGAAACACCATATATTTT

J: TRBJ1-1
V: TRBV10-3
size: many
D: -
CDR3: CAISQGSLITEAFF
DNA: TGTGCCATCAGTCAAGGCAGCCTCATCACTGAAGCTTTCTTT

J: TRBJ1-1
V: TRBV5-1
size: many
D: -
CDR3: CASSLSSTENTEAFF
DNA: TGCGCCAGCAGCCTTTCTTCCACGGAGAACACTGAAGCTTTCTTT

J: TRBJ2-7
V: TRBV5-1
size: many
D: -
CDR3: CASSLVLGDEQYF
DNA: TGCGCCAGCAGCTTGGTGCTAGGCGACGAGCAGTACTTC

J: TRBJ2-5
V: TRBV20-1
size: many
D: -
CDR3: CSAVRGETQYF
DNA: TGCAGTGCTGTCCGGGGTGAGACCCAGTACTTC

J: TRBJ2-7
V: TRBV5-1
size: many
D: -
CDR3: CASSLPGATYEQYF
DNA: TGCGCCAGCAGCTTGCCGGGCGCTACCTACGAGCAGTACTTC

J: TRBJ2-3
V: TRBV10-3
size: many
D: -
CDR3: CAISAAGTDTQYF
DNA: TGTGCCATCAGCGCCGCGGGTACAGATACGCAGTATTTT

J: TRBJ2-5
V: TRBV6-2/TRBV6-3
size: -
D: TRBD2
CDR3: CASSYEGLEAETQYF
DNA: TGTGCCAGCAGTTACGAAGGACTAGAGGCGGAGACCCAGTACTTC

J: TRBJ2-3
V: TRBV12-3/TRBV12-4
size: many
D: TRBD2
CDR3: CASRPFRVAGGRGDTQYF
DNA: TGTGCCAGCAGGCCCTTTCGAGTAGCGGGGGGCCGGGGAGATACGCAGTATTTT

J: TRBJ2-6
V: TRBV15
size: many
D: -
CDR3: CATSRDPGANVLTF
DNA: TGTGCCACCAGCAGAGATCCGGGGGCCAACGTCCTGACTTTC

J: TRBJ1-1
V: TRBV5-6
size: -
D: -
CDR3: CASSRRGGATEASF
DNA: TGTGCCAGCAGCCGAAGGGGGGGCGCAACTGAAGCTTCCTTT

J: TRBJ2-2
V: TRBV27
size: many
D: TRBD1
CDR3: CASRGQGANTGELFF
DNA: TGTGCCAGCAGGGGACAGGGGGCGAACACCGGGGAGCTGTTTTTT

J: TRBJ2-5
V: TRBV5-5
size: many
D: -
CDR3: CASRWRTGYQETQYF
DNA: TGTGCCAGCAGATGGAGAACGGGTTACCAAGAGACCCAGTACTTC

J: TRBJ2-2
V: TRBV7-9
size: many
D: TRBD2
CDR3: CASSLRGGGGSLFF
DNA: TGTGCCAGCAGCTTACGAGGTGGCGGGGGGTCGCTGTTTTTT

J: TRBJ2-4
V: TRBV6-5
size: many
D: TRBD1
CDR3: CASSVAGTGGLNIQYF
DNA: TGTGCCAGCAGTGTCGCCGGGACAGGGGGCTTGAACATTCAGTACTTC

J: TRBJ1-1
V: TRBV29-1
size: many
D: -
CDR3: CSVEGRLGMNTEAFF
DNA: TGCAGCGTTGAAGGGAGGCTGGGGATGAACACTGAAGCTTTCTTT

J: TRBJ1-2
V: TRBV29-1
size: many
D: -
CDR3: CNARGSGGYTF
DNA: TGCAACGCCAGGGGAAGTGGTGGCTACACCTTC

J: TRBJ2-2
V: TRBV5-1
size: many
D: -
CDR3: CASSPPGGEGDTGELFF
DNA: TGCGCCAGCAGTCCCCCAGGTGGAGAGGGGGACACCGGGGAGCTGTTTTTT

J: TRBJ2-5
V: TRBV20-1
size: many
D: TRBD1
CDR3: CSARDWTGQETQYF
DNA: TGCAGTGCTAGAGATTGGACAGGGCAAGAGACCCAGTACTTC

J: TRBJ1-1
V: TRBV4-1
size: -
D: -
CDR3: CASSLTHDGVGTEAFF
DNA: TGCGCCAGCAGCCTTACACATGACGGGGTTGGGACTGAAGCTTTCTTT

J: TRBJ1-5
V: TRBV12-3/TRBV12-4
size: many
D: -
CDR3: CASSYRGGNQPQHF
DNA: TGTGCCAGCAGTTATAGAGGGGGCAATCAGCCCCAGCATTTT

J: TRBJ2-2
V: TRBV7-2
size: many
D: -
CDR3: CASSFEGPPYTGELFF
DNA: TGTGCCAGCAGCTTTGAAGGGCCTCCATACACCGGGGAGCTGTTTTTT

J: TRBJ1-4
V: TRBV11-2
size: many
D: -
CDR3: CASSPRTNEKLFF
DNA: TGTGCCAGCAGCCCAAGAACTAATGAAAAACTGTTTTTT

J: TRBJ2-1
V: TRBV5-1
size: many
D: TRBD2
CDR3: CASSLAGTSPSNEQFF
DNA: TGCGCCAGCAGCTTGGCCGGGACTAGCCCCTCCAATGAGCAGTTCTTC

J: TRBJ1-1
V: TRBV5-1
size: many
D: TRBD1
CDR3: CASSKSGQGIPEAFF
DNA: TGCGCCAGCAGCAAATCGGGACAGGGTATCCCTGAAGCTTTCTTT

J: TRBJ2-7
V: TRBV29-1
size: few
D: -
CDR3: CSVPGADPYEQYF
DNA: TGCAGCGTACCCGGGGCAGACCCCTACGAGCAGTACTTC

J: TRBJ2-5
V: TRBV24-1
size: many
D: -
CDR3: CATSDPGLWETQYF
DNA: TGTGCCACCAGTGATCCTGGACTCTGGGAGACCCAGTACTTC

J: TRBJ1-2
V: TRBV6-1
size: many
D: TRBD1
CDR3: CASTQTGANYGYTF
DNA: TGTGCCAGCACACAGACAGGGGCAAACTATGGCTACACCTTC

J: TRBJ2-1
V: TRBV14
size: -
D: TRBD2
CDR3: CASSSYSGGDSIF
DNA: TGTGCCAGCAGCTCCTATAGCGGGGGGGACTCAATCTTC

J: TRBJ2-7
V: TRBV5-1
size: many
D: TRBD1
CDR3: CASSLAPGGPIYEQYF
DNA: TGCGCCAGCAGCTTGGCTCCAGGGGGCCCCATCTACGAGCAGTACTTC

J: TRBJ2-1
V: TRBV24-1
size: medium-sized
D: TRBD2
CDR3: CATSDPIPTSGGAVDNEQFF
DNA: TGTGCCACCAGTGATCCCATCCCGACTAGCGGGGGGGCGGTTGACAATGAGCAGTTCTTC

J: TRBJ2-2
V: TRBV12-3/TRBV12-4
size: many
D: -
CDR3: CASSLASGTSNTGELFF
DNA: TGTGCCAGCAGTTTAGCCTCGGGGACGTCCAACACCGGGGAGCTGTTTTTT

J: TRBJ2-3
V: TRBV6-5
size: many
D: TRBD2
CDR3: CASSYAVRTSGVSDTQYF
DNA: TGTGCCAGCAGTTACGCCGTGCGGACTAGCGGGGTTTCAGATACGCAGTATTTT

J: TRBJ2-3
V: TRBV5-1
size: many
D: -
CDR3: CASSLGTNTDTQYF
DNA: TGCGCCAGCAGCTTGGGGACGAACACAGATACGCAGTATTTT

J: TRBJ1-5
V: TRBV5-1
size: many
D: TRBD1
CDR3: CASRAGTGGHQPQHF
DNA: TGCGCCAGCAGAGCCGGGACAGGGGGCCATCAGCCCCAGCATTTT

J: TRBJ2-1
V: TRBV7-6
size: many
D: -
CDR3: CASGHGGGDEQFF
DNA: TGTGCCAGCGGCCATGGGGGGGGCGATGAGCAGTTCTTC

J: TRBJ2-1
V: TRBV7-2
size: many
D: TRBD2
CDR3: CASSPWTSGGNNEQFF
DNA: TGTGCCAGCAGCCCCTGGACTAGCGGGGGGAACAATGAGCAGTTCTTC

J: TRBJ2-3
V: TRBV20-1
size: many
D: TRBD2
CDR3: CSASTVTSGGKDTQYF
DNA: TGCAGTGCTTCGACGGTGACTAGCGGGGGTAAAGATACGCAGTATTTT

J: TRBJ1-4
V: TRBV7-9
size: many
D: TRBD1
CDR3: CASSLGQINEKLFF
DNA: TGTGCCAGCAGCTTGGGACAGATTAATGAAAAACTGTTTTTT

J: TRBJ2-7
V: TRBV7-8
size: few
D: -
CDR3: CASSLVGESYEQYF
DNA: TGTGCCAGCAGCTTAGTTGGGGAATCCTACGAGCAGTACTTC

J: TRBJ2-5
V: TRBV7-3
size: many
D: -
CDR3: CASSLIEGETQYF
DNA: TGTGCCAGCAGCTTAATCGAGGGGGAGACCCAGTACTTC

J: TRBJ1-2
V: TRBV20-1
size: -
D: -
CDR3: CSARDLDGYTF
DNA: TGCAGTGCTAGAGATTTGGATGGCTACACCTTC

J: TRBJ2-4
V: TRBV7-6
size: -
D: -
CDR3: CASSFYICSARPGTGRNIQYF
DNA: -

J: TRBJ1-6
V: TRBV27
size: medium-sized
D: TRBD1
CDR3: CASSLTPGQGALRDNSPLHF
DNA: TGTGCCAGCAGTTTAACGCCGGGACAGGGGGCGCTGAGAGATAATTCACCCCTCCACTTT

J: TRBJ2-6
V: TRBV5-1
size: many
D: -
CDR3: CASSLELGPGANVLTF
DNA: TGCGCCAGCAGCTTGGAACTGGGCCCTGGGGCCAACGTCCTGACTTTC

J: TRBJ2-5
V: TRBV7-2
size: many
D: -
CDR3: CASSQLGLQETQYF
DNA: TGTGCCAGCAGCCAACTAGGCCTCCAAGAGACCCAGTACTTC

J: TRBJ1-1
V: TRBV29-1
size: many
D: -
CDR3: CSVETGLQAFF
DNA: TGCAGCGTTGAAACAGGGCTTCAAGCTTTCTTT

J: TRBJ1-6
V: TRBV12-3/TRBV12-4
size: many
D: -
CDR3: CASTSGDSPLHF
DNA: TGTGCCAGCACCTCTGGCGATTCACCCCTCCACTTT